This TCR beta chain was sequenced in a study of blood T cells in healthy people across ages. To note about this clonotype: Its cognate antigen is unknown.

Then a second PCR, running about 6 to 12 cycles, was carried out with a sample-barcoded 5' primer and a J-beta primer mix. Each CDR3 protein is one row after TCRdb ran MiXCR on the 5' RACE reads. The sample holds 1.8 million or so distinct CDR3 sequences, approximately 39% seen once. Study findings and constraints: Estimated diversity, derived from one million T cells, was regarded as an underestimate. The donors' CMV status was not determined, possibly confounding changes in expanded clonotypes.

The TCR was taken from a human donor in good health. Input material: blood.

This CDR3 reads CSAADPEAFF. CDR3 sequence (DNA): TGCAGCGCTGCGGACCCTGAAGCTTTCTTT. V gene TRBV29-1 combines with J gene TRBJ1-1; D unresolved. The germline V gene has CDR1 SQVTM and CDR2 ANQGSEA. Between the trimmed V and J ends, which lost 7 bases and 6 bases, there was a span of 9 bases. The CDR3 covers 10 residues.